These 19 T cell receptor beta chains originate from one sample sequenced in a study of glioma-infiltrating T cells. Amplification of TCR alpha and beta CDR3 regions from RNA used iRepertoire nested multiplex PCR. TCRdb called the multiplex PCR reads again in MiXCR, with one record for every CDR3 protein. The data hold tens of thousands of distinct CDR3 sequences, with 35% to 45% observed a single time. The sample was glioma tissue, nonneoplastic brain tissue, or PBMCs (not recorded which). The source of these receptors is a human donor with low-grade glioma or glioblastoma, undergoing nonglioma brain surgery, or in good health (not recorded which).

In regard to this clonotype: A junction end diverges from the germline sequence, so it may reflect a read error. The V and J genes are TRBV29-1 and TRBJ2-1; no reliable D call. Looked up from germline, CDR1 is SQVTM and CDR2 is ANQGSEA. This CDR3 spans 14 amino acids. The CDR3 nucleotides read TGCAGCGCTGAAGACCCGAGCTCCTACAATGAGCAGTTCTTC. Translation: CSAEDPSSYNEQFF.

The genes are TRBV28 and TRBJ1-2, with D maybe TRBD1 (5 bases). Germline CDR1 and CDR2: MDHEN and SYDVKM. The CDR3 has 14 amino acids. V dropped 2 bases and J dropped 8 bases, with 15 bases sitting between them. The CDR3 DNA reads as TGTGCCAGCAGTTTAGAAGGGACGGGCTACGGCTACACCTTC. The encoded protein is CASSLEGTGYGYTF.

A note on this clonotype: Germline and junction disagree at one end, which may indicate a read error. This chain uses TRBV7-9 with TRBJ1-1, with D possibly being TRBD1 (5 bases). This CDR3 contains 13 residues. CDR1 is SEHNR, CDR2 FQNEAQ, per germline (reference sequence). The CDR3 sequence: CASSLHRSTESFF. Written as DNA, the CDR3 is TGTGCCAGCAGCTTACACAGGAGCACTGAATCTTTCTTT.

V and J are TRBV20-1 and TRBJ1-5, with TRBD1 as a possible D gene (5 bases). This CDR3 is built from 14 residues. V dropped 4 bases and J dropped 6 bases, with 16 bases sitting between them. Germline CDR1 and CDR2: DFQATT and SNEGSKA (reference sequence). This CDR3 is CSATGRGGTQPQHF. Written as DNA, the CDR3 is TGCAGTGCTACAGGACGGGGTGGGACTCAGCCCCAGCATTTT.

This clonotype showed up many times. The chain employs TRBV28 and TRBJ2-7, with 9 bases fitting TRBD1. This CDR3 has 16 residues. Trimming cost V 7 bases and J 7 bases; bases outside gene matches: 17. Germline values: CDR1 MDHEN, CDR2 SYDVKM. CDR3 coding DNA: TGTGCCAGCACCTCAAGGGTCGGGACAGGGCCTAGAGAGCAGTACTTC. Translating gives CASTSRVGTGPREQYF.

As for this clonotype: An end of the junction differs from the germline gene, which may be a read error. The chain is built from TRBV2 and TRBJ2-5; D tentatively fits TRBD1 or TRBD2 (5 bases each). The germline CDR1 and CDR2 sequences are SNHLY and FYNNEI. This CDR3 is 15 amino acids long. Written as DNA, the CDR3 is TGTGCCAGCAGTGTAGAAAGCTATTCGCGAGGGACCCAATACTTC. Translating it yields CASSVESYSRGTQYF.

This clonotype was counted many times. The chain combines TRBV27 with TRBJ2-1; 9 bases align to TRBD1. The CDR3 sequence is 13 residues long. Unmatched junction bases numbered 4, after V lost 6 bases and J lost 7 bases. The germline CDR1 and CDR2 sequences are MNHEY and SMNVEV (reference sequence). In DNA form, the CDR3 reads TGTGCCAGCAGGGACAGGGGTTGGAATGAGCAGTTCTTC. It yields the protein CASRDRGWNEQFF.

This clonotype was observed at least ten times. The chain carries TRBV6-2 or TRBV6-3 and TRBJ2-2; maybe TRBD1 (5 bases). The CDR3 is made up of 14 amino acids. The V end lost 7 bases, the J end lost 1 base, and 10 bases lay between the germline ends. CDR1 MNHEY and CDR2 SVGEGT come from the germline V gene. The CDR3: CASKDDRNTGELFF. The CDR3 nucleotides are TGTGCCAGCAAAGATGACAGGAACACCGGGGAGCTGTTTTTT.

Worth noting for this clonotype: Since a much larger clone is just one base distant, this may be a read error. The chain joins TRBV2 to TRBJ2-7, with 8 bases identical to TRBD2. With 6 bases clipped from V and 2 bases from J, the junction kept 12 bases outside the gene matches. The CDR3 runs to 16 residues. CDR1 SNHLY and CDR2 FYNNEI come from the germline V gene. Written as DNA, the CDR3 is TGTGCCAGCAGGGACACACTAGCGGCGGGGACCTACGAGCAGTACTTC. Its translation: CASRDTLAAGTYEQYF.

This clonotype was seen repeatedly, ten times or more. The J gene is TRBJ1-1, the V gene TRBV7-9, with D unresolved. The CDR3 is 12 amino acids. V gave up 0 bases and J gave up 5 bases, with 4 bases separating them. Germline loops: CDR1 SEHNR, CDR2 FQNEAQ (reference sequence). The CDR3: CASSLAGTEAFF. The DNA of the CDR3 is TGTGCCAGCAGCTTAGCGGGTACTGAAGCTTTCTTT.

This clonotype was observed at least ten times. The chain links TRBV7-2 to TRBJ2-7; a possible D gene is TRBD2 (6 bases). The V gene lost 7 bases and the J gene lost 12 bases, with 19 bases spanning the gap. Germline V CDR1 and CDR2: SGHTA, FQGNSA. This CDR3 is built from 12 residues. CDR3 region: CASTSGEDQRYF. CDR3 in DNA: TGTGCCAGCACCTCGGGGGAGGACCAGCGGTACTTC.

J is TRBJ2-5 and V is TRBV20-1; 7 bases agree with TRBD2. Gene TRBJ2-1 matches the end of the DNA better, so the J call may be wrong. This CDR3 contains 15 residues. From germline, CDR1 is DFQATT and CDR2 SNEGSKA (reference sequence). CDR3 coding DNA: TGCAGGGCCCAAATATCGGGAGGCCGCTACAATGAGCAGTTCTTC. Encoded protein: CRAQISGGRYNEQFF.

As regards this clonotype: The junction does not match germline at one end; this may be a read error. The rearrangement links TRBV5-6 to TRBJ2-1, with TRBD2 matching over 12 bases. Germline V gene lookup returns CDR1 SGHDT and CDR2 YYEEEE. The CDR3 extends over 16 amino acids. In nucleotides, the CDR3 is TGTGCCGGCAGCTCCCGACCGGGACTAGCGGGCAATGAGCAGTTCTTC. Its protein product is CAGSSRPGLAGNEQFF.

In its sample, this clonotype was seen many times. The CDR3 is CASRPTRANTGELFF. The CDR3, as DNA: TGTGCCAGCAGACCCACACGCGCGAACACCGGGGAGCTGTTTTTT. The chain couples TRBV2 to TRBJ2-2; D not resolved. Germline V gene sequence: CDR1 SNHLY, CDR2 FYNNEI. V gave up 6 bases and J gave up 0 bases, with 11 bases separating them. The CDR3 spans 15 residues.

This clonotype was picked up many times. The rearrangement joins TRBV5-1 to TRBJ1-2; D is ambiguous. This CDR3 has 15 amino acids. The ends were cut back, 0 bases at V and 4 bases at J, with 13 bases in the middle. CDR1 is SGHRS and CDR2 is YFSETQ in the germline V gene. The CDR3 coding sequence is TGCGCCAGCAGCTTGGGACTGACTGCGTCCTATGGCTACACCTTC. Its protein product is CASSLGLTASYGYTF. The whole variable domain, remainder taken from reference TRBV5-1 and TRBJ1-2, is KAGVTQTPRYLIKTRGQQVTLSCSPISGHRSVSWYQQTPGQGLQFLFEYFSETQRNKGNFPGRFSGRQFSNSRSEMNVSTLELGDSALYLCASSLGLTASYGYTFGSGTRLTVV.

The CDR3 coding sequence is TGTGCCAGCAGGGCAGGACACCTCTCTGGAAACACCATATATTTT. Protein sequence: CASRAGHLSGNTIYF. This chain links TRBV6-5 with TRBJ1-3; D possibly corresponds to TRBD1 (5 bases). Germline values: CDR1 MNHEY, CDR2 SVGAGI. The CDR3 is 15 residues long. V was trimmed by 6 bases and J by 0 bases, leaving 12 bases between them.

The chain links TRBV7-8 to TRBJ1-2; 9 bases line up with TRBD1. Germline V gene data show CDR1 as SGHVS and CDR2 as FQNEAQ. The CDR3 consists of 13 residues. V trimming: 5 bases; J trimming: 7 bases; junction bases outside the gene matches: 5. CDR3 sequence: CASSHRGQAGYTF. The CDR3 DNA is TGTGCCAGCAGCCACAGGGGGCAAGCTGGCTACACCTTC.

A remark on this clonotype: This CDR3 fails to terminate in the conserved phenylalanine or tryptophan, so it likely reflects a read error. The chain has TRBV27 and TRBJ1-1, with 7 bases fitting TRBD1. The CDR3 is made up of 12 amino acids. V lost 8 bases to trimming and J lost 4 bases; unmatched junction nucleotides: 4. Germline V CDR1 and CDR2: MNHEY, SMNVEV (reference sequence). This CDR3 is CASAQGTTEAFY. As DNA, the CDR3 is TGTGCCAGCGCACAGGGGACCACTGAAGCTTTCTAT.

Details on this clonotype: A much more abundant neighbour one base away suggests this may be a read error. V usage is TRBV28 and J usage is TRBJ2-1; possibly TRBD2 for D (6 bases). The CDR3 loop spans 18 amino acids. From germline, CDR1 is MDHEN and CDR2 SYDVKM. The CDR3 nucleotides read TGTGCCAGCAGTTTATATGCCCCGGCCGGGGCGGGGTACAATGGGCAGTTCTTC. This translates into CASSLYAPAGAGYNGQFF.